The 3 T cell receptor beta chains below were found in one sample sequenced in a study of blood T cell repertoires in COVID-19. Some clones are missing from TCRdb's copy, which holds only in-frame ones; the method was immunoSEQ multiplex PCR. The sample has around 300,000 clones, 88% seen once. The sample comprised PBMCs or T cells enriched from blood (not recorded which). These receptor sequences come from a woman aged 45 to 65 who had recovered from COVID-19.

The chain joins TRBV14 to TRBJ2-1; D may be TRBD2 (5 bases). Trimming pared 1 base from V and 5 bases from J, leaving 6 bases between. The germline CDR1 and CDR2 sequences are SGHDN and FVKESK. The CDR3 has 13 amino acids. The CDR3 DNA reads TGTGCCAGCAGCCAAGTGGGAGACAATGAGCAGTTCTTC. Encoded protein: CASSQVGDNEQFF.

The rearrangement links TRBV7-9 to TRBJ2-1; tentative D call: TRBD2 (7 bases). Per germline, CDR1 SEHNR and CDR2 FQNEAQ (reference sequence). The length of the CDR3 is 15 residues. Trimming pared 2 bases from V and 6 bases from J, leaving 14 bases between. CDR3 nucleotide sequence: TGTGCCAGCAGCTTACCCGGAGGGGGGGTCAATGAGCAGTTCTTC. It codes for CASSLPGGGVNEQFF.

The rearrangement uses TRBV9 and TRBJ2-1, with 10 positions matching TRBD2. Germline CDR1 and CDR2: SGDLS and YYNGEE. Trimming at V came to 3 bases and at J to 6 bases, leaving 9 bases not matched to a gene. The CDR3 sequence is 16 residues long. The CDR3 protein is CASSAPGSSGSNEQFF. Here the CDR3 DNA reads TGTGCCAGCAGCGCCCCCGGGTCTAGCGGGAGCAATGAGCAGTTCTTC.